Listed below are T cell receptor beta chains from one sample, sequenced in a study of beta chain features in type 1 diabetes. TCRdb keeps only in-frame clones here, not all; method: immunoSEQ multiplex PCR. Of a few hundred thousand clones detected, about 11% appear once; the ten largest clones hold 0.015%. Sequenced material: naive CD4+ T cells from blood. The receptor set was obtained from a woman under 40 in good health. Each CDR3 is given with its conserved first and last residue. D genes are given only for firm matches. Clone sizes are given selectively: once, few, many, or a class where the clone is expanded.

J gene	clone size	D gene	V gene	CDR3 DNA	CDR3 protein
TRBJ2-1	-	-	TRBV28	TGTGCCAGCAGTTTGCCTGGGAGCTCCTACAATGAGCAGTTCTTC	CASSLPGSSYNEQFF
TRBJ2-3	-	TRBD2	TRBV4-2	TGTGCCAGCAGCCAAGCACTAGCGGGACGGGATACGCAGTATTTT	CASSQALAGRDTQYF
TRBJ2-7	-	-	TRBV7-2	TGTGCCAGCAGCTTAACGGGGATGCGCAGCCCTTTTGAGCAGTACTTC	CASSLTGMRSPFEQYF
TRBJ1-4	-	TRBD1	TRBV5-4	TGTGCCAGCAGCCAACCAAACAGGGGACCGAATGAAAAACTGTTTTTT	CASSQPNRGPNEKLFF
TRBJ2-7	few	-	TRBV29-1	TGCAGCGTTGAAGATTCGGACATCGAGCAGTACTTC	CSVEDSDIEQYF
TRBJ2-7	-	TRBD2	TRBV2	TGTGCCAGCAGACCGGGACTAGCGGGAGGTTACGAGCAGTACTTC	CASRPGLAGGYEQYF
TRBJ1-2	-	-	TRBV15	TGTGCCACCAGCAGAGTAGTAGACTATGGCTACACCTTC	CATSRVVDYGYTF
TRBJ2-6	few	TRBD1	TRBV5-1	TGCGCCAGCAGCAATAACGGACAGGGGGCTGCTGGGGCCAACGTCCTGACTTTC	CASSNNGQGAAGANVLTF
TRBJ2-3	few	TRBD1	TRBV30	TGTGCCTGGGGAAAACAGGGGTTAACAGATACGCAGTATTTT	CAWGKQGLTDTQYF
TRBJ2-7	few	-	TRBV27	TGTGCCAGCAGTTATGTGTTCGCGAGCGAGCAGTACTTC	CASSYVFASEQYF
TRBJ1-2	-	TRBD1	TRBV20-1	TGCAGTGCTACGACAGGGGGCTACACCTTC	CSATTGGYTF
TRBJ1-5	few	-	TRBV27	TGTGCCAGCAGTTTAGACAGGACCTCCCGTAATCAGCCCCAGCATTTT	CASSLDRTSRNQPQHF
TRBJ2-3	-	-	TRBV7-9	TGTGCCAGCAGCTCAACGACTGACGGGACTAGCACAGATACGCAGTATTTT	CASSSTTDGTSTDTQYF
TRBJ2-7	-	-	TRBV18	TGTGCCAGCTCTCCCCACTCCTACGAGCAGTACTTC	CASSPHSYEQYF
TRBJ2-7	-	-	TRBV4-3	TGCGCCAGCAGCCAGGGACTGACCCGCTCCTACGAGCAGTACTTC	CASSQGLTRSYEQYF
TRBJ2-7	few	TRBD2	TRBV2	TGTGCCAGCACCCCCGGGTCTAGCGGGGGCTACGAGCAGTACTTC	CASTPGSSGGYEQYF
TRBJ2-1	-	TRBD2	TRBV27	TGTGCCAGCAGTTTCGCTAGCGGGGACAATGAGCAGTTCTTC	CASSFASGDNEQFF
TRBJ2-6	few	-	TRBV30	TGTGCCTGGAGTAAAGGGGCAGGCCGGCCTGGGGCCAACGTCCTGACTTTC	CAWSKGAGRPGANVLTF
TRBJ2-5	-	TRBD2	TRBV28	TGTGCCAGCAGTTTACCAGCGGGACACCAAGAGACCCAGTACTTC	CASSLPAGHQETQYF
TRBJ2-5	-	-	TRBV19	TGTGCCAGTAGTATCGGGGTGGGCCTGGAGGGAAGTCGTGAGACCCAGTACTTC	CASSIGVGLEGSRETQYF
TRBJ2-2	-	-	TRBV7-2	TGTGCCAGCAGCTCAGCCGGGACTCTATACACCGGGGAGCTGTTTTTT	CASSSAGTLYTGELFF
TRBJ1-1	-	TRBD1	TRBV28	TGTGCCAGCAGTCTCGACAGGGACACTGAAGCTTTCTTT	CASSLDRDTEAFF
TRBJ2-1	-	-	TRBV4-2	TGTGCCAGCAGCCAAGCCTACAGCGGGCCATACAATGAGCAGTTCTTC	CASSQAYSGPYNEQFF
TRBJ2-7	-	-	TRBV18	TGTGCCAGCTCACTGTCGACAATTACCTACGAGCAGTACTTC	CASSLSTITYEQYF
TRBJ2-5	-	-	TRBV15	TGTGCCACCAGCAGAGATCAGGGCTCACAAGAGACCCAGTACTTC	CATSRDQGSQETQYF
TRBJ2-7	few	-	TRBV9	TGTGCCAGCAGCGTAGAGGTAGGAGGGAACCGGAGGGAGCAGTACTTC	CASSVEVGGNRREQYF
TRBJ2-3	few	TRBD2	TRBV28	TGTGCCAGCAAACGACTAGCGGGAGGTGATACGCAGTATTTT	CASKRLAGGDTQYF
TRBJ2-3	-	TRBD2	TRBV5-4	TGTGCCAGCAGCAGTACTAGCGGGAGAGGGACAGATACGCAGTATTTT	CASSSTSGRGTDTQYF
TRBJ2-1	few	-	TRBV2	TGTGCCAGCAGCCCAGGGTGGCCCCCCACTGAGCAGTTCTTC	CASSPGWPPTEQFF
TRBJ2-7	few	-	TRBV6-5	TGTGCCAGCAGTTACACGGACTCATCCTACGAGCAGTACTTC	CASSYTDSSYEQYF
TRBJ1-1	-	-	TRBV6-5	TGTGCCAGCAGTCCCCGAGGGAGAAAGACTGAAGCTTTCTTT	CASSPRGRKTEAFF
TRBJ2-2	few	-	TRBV7-3	TGTGCCAGCAGCTTAACGGGGCCCGGGGAGCTGTTTTTT	CASSLTGPGELFF
TRBJ1-2	-	-	TRBV9	TGTGCCAGCAGCGTAGGGGGCCAAAACTATGGCTACACCTTC	CASSVGGQNYGYTF
TRBJ1-1	-	-	TRBV15	TGTGCCACCAGCAGAGATGTACAGGTGGGCACTGAAGCTTTCTTT	CATSRDVQVGTEAFF
TRBJ2-1	-	TRBD2	TRBV29-1	TGCAGCGTTGCAGGGGTGGTTAGCGGGAGTGGGGATGAGCAGTTCTTC	CSVAGVVSGSGDEQFF
TRBJ2-3	-	-	TRBV25-1	TGTGCCAGCAGTGCCGGACTGTTCACAGATACGCAGTATTTT	CASSAGLFTDTQYF